Below, 14 T cell receptor beta chains from the same sample are listed, as sequenced in a study of blood T cell repertoires in COVID-19. TCRdb's table, derived via immunoSEQ multiplex PCR, lists solely in-frame clones and lacks some. This sample has more than 350,000 clones; around 87% occur once, and the top ten carry approximately 9.3%. Sequencing was carried out using PBMCs or T cells enriched from blood (not recorded which). The receptor set was obtained from a woman aged 45-65 years who had recovered from COVID-19.

This clone appeared a single time. The chain has TRBV18 and TRBJ1-1, with D maybe TRBD1 (5 bases). From germline, CDR1 is KGHSH and CDR2 LQKENI. The CDR3 runs to 13 residues. V was shortened by 5 bases and J by 1 base, with 8 bases between the two germline ends. The CDR3 loop reads CASSLGQNTEAFF. As DNA, the CDR3 is TGTGCCAGCTCATTAGGACAGAACACTGAAGCTTTCTTT.

The chain is built from TRBV4-1 and TRBJ2-6, with D hard to call. CDR3 size: 15 residues. V was cut by 3 bases and J by 2 bases, with 8 bases left in between. Germline loops: CDR1 MGHRA, CDR2 YSYEKL. The chain's CDR3 is CASSHTVTGANVLTF. The DNA for the CDR3 is TGCGCCAGCAGCCATACAGTGACTGGGGCCAACGTCCTGACTTTC.

This chain connects TRBV2 to TRBJ2-5; possible D gene TRBD1, 5 bases. The CDR3 runs to 13 residues. The germline CDR1 and CDR2 sequences are SNHLY and FYNNEI. The V end was cut by 4 bases, the J end by 3 bases, with 9 bases between. CDR3 sequence (DNA): TGTGCCAGCAGTGGGTCCAGGGAAGAGACCCAGTACTTC. Translated, it gives CASSGSREETQYF.

The rearrangement joins TRBV11-2 to TRBJ2-5; D is unclear. With 2 bases removed from V and 1 base from J, the gap between germline ends came to 2 bases. Germline-derived CDR1 and CDR2 are SGHAT and FQNNGV. This CDR3 comprises 12 residues. CDR3: CASSLLQETQYF. For the CDR3, the DNA is TGTGCCAGCAGCTTACTCCAAGAGACCCAGTACTTC.

This clone was seen once. V usage is TRBV28 and J usage is TRBJ2-3, with TRBD1 identical over 9 bases. Germline CDR1 and CDR2: MDHEN and SYDVKM. The CDR3 sequence is 15 residues long. V gave up 5 bases and J gave up 3 bases; unmatched junction bases: 6. The CDR3 loop reads CASSPGTGWTDTQYF. The CDR3 nucleotides are TGTGCCAGCAGTCCGGGGACAGGGTGGACAGATACGCAGTATTTT.

CDR3 nucleotides: TGTGCCAGCCTCCGCCGACAGGGGGCGCTTGAGCAGTACTTC. It codes for CASLRRQGALEQYF. The V call is TRBV28, the J call TRBJ2-7; 10 bases agree with TRBD1. Losses at the gene ends were 8 bases for V and 7 bases for J; bases not matched to a gene: 11. CDR1 and CDR2 from the germline V gene are MDHEN and SYDVKM. This CDR3 is 14 amino acids long.

The chain combines TRBV7-8 with TRBJ1-1; tentatively, D is TRBD1 (6 bases). Trimming removed 1 base at V and 4 bases at J, with 16 bases between. This CDR3 region has 16 residues. CDR1 SGHVS and CDR2 FQNEAQ come from the germline V gene. This CDR3 is CASSLVSQGSGTEAFF. CDR3 sequence (DNA): TGTGCCAGCAGCTTAGTTTCCCAGGGGTCGGGCACTGAAGCTTTCTTT.

This clone has a single count. This chain links TRBV28 with TRBJ1-1, with D uncertain. CDR3 length equals 14 residues. V was trimmed by 7 bases and J by 1 base, leaving 13 bases between them. Germline lookup yields CDR1 MDHEN and CDR2 SYDVKM. The CDR3 DNA reads as TGTGCCAGCACCCTCAGTACCCAGAACACTGAAGCTTTCTTT. The encoded protein is CASTLSTQNTEAFF. Full variable domain (missing parts from reference TRBV28 and TRBJ1-1): DVKVTQSSRYLVKRTGEKVFLECVQDMDHENMFWYRQDPGLGLRLIYFSYDVKMKEKGDIPEGYSVSREKKERFSLILESASTNQTSMYLCASTLSTQNTEAFFGQGTRLTVV.

This chain links TRBV15 with TRBJ1-5; D unclear. The CDR3 consists of 15 residues. Germline assignment: CDR1 LNHNV and CDR2 YYDKDF (reference sequence). V lost 2 bases and J lost 4, with 12 bases in between. This chain's CDR3 is CATSRTAGKNQPQHF. CDR3 bases: TGTGCCACCAGCAGAACGGCGGGAAAAAATCAGCCCCAGCATTTT.

This chain connects TRBV5-5 to TRBJ2-1; TRBD2 matches 7 bases. J gave up 4 bases and V 0 bases, and 10 bases lay outside the gene matches. Germline CDR1 reads SGHKS; CDR2 reads YYEKEE (reference sequence). The CDR3 length is 17 residues. CDR3 protein: CASSLELGGTNYNEQFF. CDR3 DNA: TGTGCCAGCAGCTTGGAGTTGGGGGGGACGAATTACAATGAGCAGTTCTTC.

This sequence joins TRBV7-6 and TRBJ1-4; D is unresolved. This CDR3 comprises 16 residues. V was shortened by 4 bases and J by 4 bases, with 16 bases between the two germline ends. The V gene's germline CDR1 is SGHVS and CDR2 FNYEAQ. This chain's CDR3 is CASSSSRGDLNEKLFF. CDR3 DNA sequence: TGTGCCAGCAGCTCCTCTAGAGGCGACCTTAATGAAAAACTGTTTTTT. The full variable domain, with the rest looked up from reference TRBV7-6 and TRBJ1-4, is GAGVSQSPRYKVTKRGQDVALRCDPISGHVSLYWYRQALGQGPEFLTYFNYEAQQDKSGLPNDRFSAERPEGSISTLTIQRTEQRDSAMYRCASSSSRGDLNEKLFFGSGTQLSVL.

The chain carries TRBV2 and TRBJ2-5; 8 nucleotides agree with TRBD2. The CDR3 runs 15 residues. Germline loops: CDR1 SNHLY, CDR2 FYNNEI. J was trimmed by 5 bases and V by 4 bases; bases with no gene match: 9. In DNA, the CDR3 is TGTGCCAGCAGTGTGAATCGAGCGGGGGCGGAGACCCAGTACTTC. This encodes CASSVNRAGAETQYF.

This clone occurred once. This chain joins TRBV2 and TRBJ2-3, with 11 nucleotides matching TRBD2. With V trimmed by 7 bases and J by 7 bases, 10 bases remained unmatched. CDR3 size: 15 residues. The germline V gene encodes CDR1 SNHLY and CDR2 FYNNEI. For the CDR3, the DNA is TGTGCCAGCAAGGTCGGACTAGCGGGTGTTCATACGCAGTATTTT. Translated, it gives CASKVGLAGVHTQYF.

The gene calls are TRBV15 and TRBJ1-6; 9 nucleotides agree with TRBD1. The germline V gene encodes CDR1 LNHNV and CDR2 YYDKDF (reference sequence). The ends lost 4 bases at V and 7 bases at J; junction bases unmatched: 2. The CDR3 consists of 14 residues. This chain's CDR3 is CATSIGQGNSPLHF. CDR3 coding DNA: TGTGCCACCAGCATCGGACAGGGGAATTCACCCCTCCACTTT.